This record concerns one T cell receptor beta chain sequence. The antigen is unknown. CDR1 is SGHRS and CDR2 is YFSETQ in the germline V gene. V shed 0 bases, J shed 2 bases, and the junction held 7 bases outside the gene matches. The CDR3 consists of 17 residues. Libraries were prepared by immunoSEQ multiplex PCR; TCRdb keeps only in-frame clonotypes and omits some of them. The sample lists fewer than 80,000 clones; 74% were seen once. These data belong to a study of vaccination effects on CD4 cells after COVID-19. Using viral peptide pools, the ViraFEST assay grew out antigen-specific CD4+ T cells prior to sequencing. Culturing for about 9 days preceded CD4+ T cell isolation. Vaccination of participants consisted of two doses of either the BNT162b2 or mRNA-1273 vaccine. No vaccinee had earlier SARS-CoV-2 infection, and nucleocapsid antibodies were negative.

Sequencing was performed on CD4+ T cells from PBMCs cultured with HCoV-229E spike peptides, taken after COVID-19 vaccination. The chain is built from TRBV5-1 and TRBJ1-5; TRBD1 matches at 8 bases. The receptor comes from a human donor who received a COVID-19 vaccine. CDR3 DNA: TGCGCCAGCAGCTTGGATAGCCAGGGGGCTGGCAATCAGCCCCAGCATTTT. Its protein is CASSLDSQGAGNQPQHF.